This TCR beta chain appears in the sequencing data of a study of T cell responses to AZD1222 COVID-19 vaccine. This clone was seen once. Its antigen is as yet unknown. Assay used: immunoSEQ multiplex PCR; TCRdb lists only in-frame clones, some missing. The sample records about 180,000 clones, 90% to 95% being singletons. Overall study findings and caveats: The span of vaccine-associated CD4 TCRs extended across spike, with dominance at 160-218 and 743-854. Only after the peak T cell response were repertoires sampled. Most donors were white British, females outnumbered males, and clonal diversity was possibly underestimated.

Trimming at V came to 3 bases and at J to 2 bases, leaving 8 bases not matched to a gene. CDR3 length: 16 residues. The germline CDR1 and CDR2 sequences are SNHLY and FYNNEI. The material was peripheral blood, obtained on day 0 of AZD1222 vaccination. This TCR came from an adult in good health. The chain joins TRBV2 to TRBJ1-1, with TRBD1 matching 8 bases. The CDR3 DNA reads as TGTGCCAGCAGTGACCCGTTACAGGGGGGAAACACTGAAGCTTTCTTT. This gives the protein CASSDPLQGGNTEAFF.